A single sample gave rise to the 16 T cell receptor beta chains below, sequenced in a study of radiotherapy plus CTLA-4 blockade in lung cancer. Generated by immunoSEQ multiplex PCR, the TCRdb table keeps only in-frame clones and is missing some. The table records 11,000 to 15,000 clones, less than 75% of them present only once. The starting material was peripheral blood, obtained from a patient treated with radiotherapy plus ipilimumab. These receptors originate from a human donor with non-small cell lung cancer whose response to radiotherapy plus ipilimumab could not be evaluated.

V is TRBV30 and J is TRBJ1-6; D is undetermined. The V end was cut by 4 bases, the J end by 7 bases, with 8 bases between. The CDR3 sequence is 12 residues long. Germline-derived CDR1 and CDR2 are GTSNPN and SVGIG (reference sequence). The CDR3 DNA reads TGTGCCTGGATGGAGGAAAATTCACCCCTCCACTTT. It translates to CAWMEENSPLHF.

The chain has TRBV30 and TRBJ1-1; D is ambiguous. Germline V gives CDR1 GTSNPN, CDR2 SVGIG (reference sequence). The CDR3 totals 12 residues. The V gene lost 2 bases and the J gene lost 7 bases, with 11 bases spanning the gap. CDR3 bases: TGTGCCTGGAGTCTCTCTCTCTTTGAAGCTTTCTTT. It is translated as CAWSLSLFEAFF.

Concerning this clone: At the DNA level, this CDR3 is encoded by other sequences in the same sample as well. The chain is built from TRBV6-4 and TRBJ2-3; D perhaps matches TRBD2 (5 bases). Trimming pared 0 bases from V and 6 bases from J, leaving 13 bases between. The CDR3 runs to 15 residues. The germline V gene has CDR1 MRHNA and CDR2 SNTAGT. In DNA, the CDR3 is TGTGCCAGCAGTGACTCGAGGGCCGGAGTGGATACGCAGTATTTT. It specifies CASSDSRAGVDTQYF.

The chain employs TRBV19 and TRBJ2-3; the match to TRBD2 covers 10 bases. Germline CDR1 reads LNHDA; CDR2 reads SQIVND (reference sequence). The CDR3 has 17 amino acids. V shed 5 bases, J shed 8 bases, and the junction held 16 bases outside the gene matches. This CDR3 reads CASSLDLAGASGGTQYF. The CDR3 region has the DNA TGTGCCAGTAGTCTGGACCTAGCGGGGGCCTCAGGAGGTACGCAGTATTTT.

The genes are TRBV5-4 and TRBJ1-1; a weak D match, TRBD1 (6 bases). From germline, CDR1 is SGHNT and CDR2 YYREEE (reference sequence). V was trimmed by 1 base and J by 2 bases, leaving 18 bases between them. The CDR3 is 17 amino acids. CDR3 in DNA: TGTGCCAGCAGCTTGTTAGGTAGATGGACAGAAAACACTGAAGCTTTCTTT. This sequence encodes CASSLLGRWTENTEAFF.

This clone was picked up one time. The chain couples TRBV5-1 to TRBJ2-7; the D gene is possibly TRBD2 (6 bases). The CDR3 contains 14 residues. V lost 2 bases and J 2 bases, leaving 11 bases between the germline ends. Germline CDR1 and CDR2: SGHRS and YFSETQ. CDR3 in amino acids: CASSFGGVAYEQYF. CDR3 DNA sequence: TGCGCCAGCAGCTTCGGGGGAGTGGCCTACGAGCAGTACTTC. The complete variable domain, with remaining parts taken from reference TRBV5-1 and TRBJ2-7, reads KAGVTQTPRYLIKTRGQQVTLSCSPISGHRSVSWYQQTPGQGLQFLFEYFSETQRNKGNFPGRFSGRQFSNSRSEMNVSTLELGDSALYLCASSFGGVAYEQYFGPGTRLTVT.

This clone was observed a few times. This sequence joins TRBV4-3 and TRBJ1-5, with 7 bases lining up with TRBD1. Unmatched junction bases numbered 6, after V lost 0 bases and J lost 7 bases. The CDR3 sequence is 15 residues long. CDR1 and CDR2 from the germline V gene are LGHNA and YSLEER. In nucleotides, the CDR3 is TGCGCCAGCAGCCAAGACAGGGGGTCCGGGCAGCCCCAGCATTTT. It is translated as CASSQDRGSGQPQHF.

This chain links TRBV2 with TRBJ2-7; maybe TRBD1 (5 bases). The V gene's germline CDR1 is SNHLY and CDR2 FYNNEI. The germline V and J ends were trimmed by 3 bases and 2 bases, with 5 bases remaining between them. The CDR3 runs to 12 residues. The CDR3 coding sequence is TGTGCCAGCAGTGAGACAGCCTACGAGCAGTACTTC. Translating gives CASSETAYEQYF.

The rearrangement joins TRBV30 to TRBJ1-2; perhaps TRBD1 as D (5 bases). V lost 1 base and J lost 3, with 9 bases in between. The CDR3 consists of 13 residues. The V gene's germline CDR1 is GTSNPN and CDR2 SVGIG (reference sequence). CDR3 bases: TGTGCCTGGAGTGAAGGGGTTGACTATGGCTACACCTTC. It translates to CAWSEGVDYGYTF.

This clone came up once. The rearrangement uses TRBV4-2 and TRBJ1-2, with 8 bases that match TRBD1. After removal of 2 bases from V and 4 bases from J, the junction contained 15 bases not matched to a gene. CDR3 length: 18 residues. Germline V CDR1 and CDR2: LGHNA, YNFKEQ. The CDR3 nucleotides read TGTGCCAGCAGCCAACTTGGACAGGGAAGTTTGACGCCCTATGGCTACACCTTC. The encoded protein is CASSQLGQGSLTPYGYTF.

There are a few counts of this clone. The chain recombines TRBV6-1 with TRBJ2-7; D is unresolved. The CDR3 sequence is 13 residues long. The V gene's germline CDR1 is MNHNS and CDR2 SASEGT. CDR3 nucleotides: TGTTTTTTCAAGCAGAGGCCGGCATACGAGCAGTACGTC. Protein sequence: CFFKQRPAYEQYV.

The chain employs TRBV19 and TRBJ1-5, with TRBD1 matching over 8 bases. Germline CDR1 LNHDA, CDR2 SQIVND (reference sequence). The CDR3 runs to 17 residues. V was clipped by 9 bases and J by 1 base; unmatched bases: 14. CDR3 sequence: CASGQGNRGWSNQPQHF. For the CDR3, the DNA is TGTGCCAGCGGACAGGGTAATCGCGGTTGGAGCAATCAGCCCCAGCATTTT.

This clone came up once. The chain has TRBV7-2 and TRBJ2-1; 12 bases are a match to TRBD2. CDR3 length equals 18 residues. Germline lookup yields CDR1 SGHTA and CDR2 FQGNSA. J lost 4 bases, V lost 0 bases, and 7 bases had no gene match. The CDR3 coding sequence is TGTGCCAGCAGCTTAGCGGCTAGCGGGGGGGCGACGTACAATGAGCAGTTCTTC. Amino acid sequence: CASSLAASGGATYNEQFF.

This clone is medium-sized within its sample. The rearrangement uses TRBV4-3 and TRBJ2-2, with unresolved D. V was clipped by 0 bases and J by 1 base, with 6 bases between them. Germline CDR1 and CDR2: LGHNA and YSLEER. CDR3 length equals 15 residues. CDR3 loop: CASSQDRGNTGELFF. In nucleotides, the CDR3 is TGCGCCAGCAGCCAAGATCGAGGGAACACCGGGGAGCTGTTTTTT.

The chain has TRBV7-2 and TRBJ1-5, with D unresolved. This CDR3 spans 15 amino acids. CDR1 is SGHTA, CDR2 FQGNSA, per germline. Trimming removed 4 bases from V and 5 bases from J, with 15 bases in between. DNA of the CDR3: TGTGCCAGCAGCTATGGGAGGGTTGGGTATCAGCCCCAGCATTTT. This codes for CASSYGRVGYQPQHF.

This chain links TRBV5-1 with TRBJ2-7; 7 bases align to TRBD2. V shed 0 bases and J 3 bases; nucleotides not matched to a gene: 3. The CDR3 has 14 amino acids. Germline CDR1 reads SGHRS; CDR2 reads YFSETQ. CDR3 amino acids: CASSLGASGYEQYV. In nucleotides, the CDR3 is TGCGCCAGCAGCTTGGGGGCTAGCGGCTACGAGCAGTACGTC.